This T cell receptor beta chain was sequenced during a study of response to subunit inactivated influenza vaccine. Study outcomes and limitations: Authors suggested seasonal influenza vaccinations each recruit few new T cells.

TCRdb independently ran MiXCR on the RT-PCR reads; one entry per CDR3 protein. The sample records 600,000 to 850,000 distinct CDR3 sequences, 14% being singletons. In this sample, this clonotype turned up many times. No antigen is known for it. The sample consisted of PBMCs from blood, taken around two weeks before vaccination. The clonotype originates from a man aged 50-59 years who received an inactivated influenza vaccine.

The CDR3 region has the DNA TGTGCCAGCAGTGAAGACGTGGGAGGGGTTAACACCGGGGAGCTGTTTTTT. Its protein is CASSEDVGGVNTGELFF. This sequence joins TRBV6-1 and TRBJ2-2; TRBD2 matches at 7 bases. The CDR3 is 17 residues long. Losses at the gene ends were 1 base for V and 2 bases for J; bases not matched to a gene: 7. Germline lookup yields CDR1 MNHNS and CDR2 SASEGT.